This TCR beta chain was identified in a study of quantifying T cell responses using KT2 cells. Turning to the study itself: RNA was reverse transcribed with TCR alpha and beta constant-region primers.

This clonotype was picked up a small number of times. An oligo carrying a UMI was ligated to the cDNA 3' end. An equimolar mix of RC1.1 and RC1.2 primed the beta chain across TRBC1 and TRBC2. TCRdb reprocessed the UMI-ligation and nested PCR reads via MiXCR and lists one record per CDR3 protein. The sample includes 25,000 to 35,000 distinct CDR3 sequences, 10% seen only once; the top ten take roughly 10%. Trimming pared 5 bases from V and 8 bases from J, leaving 10 bases between. This CDR3 is 12 amino acids long. The germline V gene has CDR1 SGHNT and CDR2 YENEEA. The sequence derives from a human donor. The chain recombines TRBV11-3 with TRBJ2-1; D possibly corresponds to TRBD1 (5 bases). Input material: PBMCs spiked with cells of the T cell clone KT2. The CDR3 reads CASSPRVYEQFF. As DNA, the CDR3 is TGTGCCAGCAGCCCCAGGGTTTATGAGCAGTTCTTC.